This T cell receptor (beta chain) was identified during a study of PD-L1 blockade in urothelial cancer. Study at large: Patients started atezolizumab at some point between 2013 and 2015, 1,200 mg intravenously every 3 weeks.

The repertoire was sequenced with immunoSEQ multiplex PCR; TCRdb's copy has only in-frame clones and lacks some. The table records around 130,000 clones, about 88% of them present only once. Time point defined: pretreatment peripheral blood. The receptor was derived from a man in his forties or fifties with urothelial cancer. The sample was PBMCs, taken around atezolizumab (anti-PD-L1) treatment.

CDR3 sequence (DNA): TGTGCCAGCAGTATCCGGACAGGGATGAGCACAGATACGCAGTATTTT. As protein: CASSIRTGMSTDTQYF. The chain links TRBV5-6 to TRBJ2-3, with 8 bases fitting TRBD1. The germline V gene encodes CDR1 SGHDT and CDR2 YYEEEE. With V trimmed by 5 bases and J by 0 bases, 8 bases remained unmatched. This CDR3 contains 16 residues.